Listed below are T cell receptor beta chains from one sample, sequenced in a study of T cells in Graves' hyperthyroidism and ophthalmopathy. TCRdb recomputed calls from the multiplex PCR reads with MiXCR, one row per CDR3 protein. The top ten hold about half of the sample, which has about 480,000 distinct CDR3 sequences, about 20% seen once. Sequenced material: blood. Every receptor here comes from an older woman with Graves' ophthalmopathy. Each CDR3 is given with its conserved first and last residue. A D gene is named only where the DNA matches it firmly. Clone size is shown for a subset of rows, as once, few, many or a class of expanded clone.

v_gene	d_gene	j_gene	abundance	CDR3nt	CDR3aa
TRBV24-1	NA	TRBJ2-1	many	TGTGCCACCAGTGATCCCGGAGGGCAGGGCAATGAGCAGTTCTTC	CATSDPGGQGNEQFF
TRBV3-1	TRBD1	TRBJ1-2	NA	TGTGCCAGCAGCCAGGCCGGGACAGGGGTTGGTGGCTACACCTTC	CASSQAGTGVGGYTF
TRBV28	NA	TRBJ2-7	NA	TGTGCCAGCGGAACTAGACCCGAGCAGTACTTC	CASGTRPEQYF
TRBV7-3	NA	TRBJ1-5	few	TGTGCCAGCAGCCCGGACGGCCTTCAGCCCCAGCATTTT	CASSPDGLQPQHF
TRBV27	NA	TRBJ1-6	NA	TGTGCCAGCAGTTTATGGGGGGGGGGTTCACCCCTCCACTTT	CASSLWGGGSPLHF
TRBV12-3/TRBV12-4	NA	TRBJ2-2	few	TGTGCCAGCAGACAGGGGGGGCTAGCTTTCAACGGGGAGCTGTTTTTT	CASRQGGLAFNGELFF
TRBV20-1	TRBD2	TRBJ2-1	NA	TGCAGTGCTAGAGCGACGCGGGAGATAAGTGAGCAGTTCTTC	CSARATREISEQFF
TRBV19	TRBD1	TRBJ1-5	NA	TGTGCCAGTAGTATCCTCACAGGGGGAAAAACGAATCAGCCCCAGCATTTT	CASSILTGGKTNQPQHF
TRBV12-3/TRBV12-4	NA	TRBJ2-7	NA	TGTGCCAGCAGTTTAGTACAGGTCTACGAGCGGTACTTC	CASSLVQVYERYF
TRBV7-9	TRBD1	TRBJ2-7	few	TGTGCCAGCAGCTTAGGACTCGACAGGGGCCGCCCTCGTTCCTACGAGCAGTACTTC	CASSLGLDRGRPRSYEQYF
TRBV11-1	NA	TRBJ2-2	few	TGTGCCAGCAGCTTCCGTGGGATCGGGGAGCTGTTTTTT	CASSFRGIGELFF
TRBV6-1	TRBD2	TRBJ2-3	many	TGTGCCAGCTTGGGACTAGCGGGTTCGACAGATACGCAGTATTTT	CASLGLAGSTDTQYF
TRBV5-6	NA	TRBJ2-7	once	TGTGCCAGCAGCTTGGGCCCAGGGGTCCCATACGAGCAGTACTTC	CASSLGPGVPYEQYF
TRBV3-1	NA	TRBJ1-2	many	TGTGCCAGCAGCCAGACCCAGAACTATGGCTACACCTTC	CASSQTQNYGYTF
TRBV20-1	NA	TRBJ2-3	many	TGCAGTGCTACCAGGACTGCAGGGGCAGATACGCAGTATTTT	CSATRTAGADTQYF
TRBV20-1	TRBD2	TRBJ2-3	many	TGCAGTGCAGGACTAGCGGGAGCGGATACGCAGTATTTT	CSAGLAGADTQYF
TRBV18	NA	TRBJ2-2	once	TGTGCCAGCTCACCGGAGTGGTGGACCGGGGAGCTGTTTTTT	CASSPEWWTGELFF
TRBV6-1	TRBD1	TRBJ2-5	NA	TGTGCCAGCGGCCCAGGACAGGTGGCTCTTGGACAGTACTTC	CASGPGQVALGQYF
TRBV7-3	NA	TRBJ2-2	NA	TGTGCCAGCAGCTTGGACTACCGCACCGGGGAGCTGTTTTTT	CASSLDYRTGELFF
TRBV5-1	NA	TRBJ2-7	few	TGCGCCAGCAGCTTGGGAGACCCAATCTACGAGCAGTACTTC	CASSLGDPIYEQYF
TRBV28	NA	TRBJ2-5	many	TGTGCCAGCAGTTCCTCCCCCGGGCAAGAGACCCAGTACTTC	CASSSSPGQETQYF
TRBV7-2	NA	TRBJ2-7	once	TGTGCCAGCAGCTTAGGTGGGAGCCGTAGAAGTGAGCAGTACTTC	CASSLGGSRRSEQYF
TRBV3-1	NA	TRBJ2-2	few	TGTGCCAGCAGCCAAGTAGGAGGGGCGGACGGGGAGCTGTTTTTT	CASSQVGGADGELFF
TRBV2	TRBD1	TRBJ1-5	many	TGTGCCAGCAGTGAAGGGACAGGGCCCAATCAGCCCCAGCATTTT	CASSEGTGPNQPQHF
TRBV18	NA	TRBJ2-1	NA	TGTGCCAGCTCACCCTGGCGGCCAGAGGTTGGTGAGCAGTTCTTC	CASSPWRPEVGEQFF
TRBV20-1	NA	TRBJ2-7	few	TGCAGTGCTAGAGATCTTAGGACACATACCTACGAGCAGTACTTC	CSARDLRTHTYEQYF
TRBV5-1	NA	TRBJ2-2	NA	TGCGCCAGCAGCCAGGTGCGCGCAAGCGGTTCCGGGGAGCTGTTTTTT	CASSQVRASGSGELFF
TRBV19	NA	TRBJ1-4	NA	TGTGCCAGTACCCCGGGACGGCCCGGGGGAAAACTGTTTTTT	CASTPGRPGGKLFF
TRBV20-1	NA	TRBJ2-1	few	TGCAGTGCTAGGGCCCTCTCCTACAATGAGCAGTTCTTC	CSARALSYNEQFF
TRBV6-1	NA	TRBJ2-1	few	TGTGCCAGCAGTGGGGCTAATGGTGGAAATCAGCAGTTCTTC	CASSGANGGNQQFF
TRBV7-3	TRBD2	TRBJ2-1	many	TGTGCCAGCAGCTTAGGAGCGGGGAAGTACAATGAGCAGTTCTTC	CASSLGAGKYNEQFF
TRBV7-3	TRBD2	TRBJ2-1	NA	TGTGCCAGCAGCTTAGGGGCGGGAGTCAATGAGCAGTTCTTC	CASSLGAGVNEQFF
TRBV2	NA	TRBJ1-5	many	TGTGCCAGCCGTTCGCGAACCGGGGGCAATCAGCCCCAGCATTTT	CASRSRTGGNQPQHF
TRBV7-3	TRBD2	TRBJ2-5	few	TGTGCCAGCAGCCTCGGGACTAGCGGGAGAGTTGATGAGACCCAGTACTTC	CASSLGTSGRVDETQYF
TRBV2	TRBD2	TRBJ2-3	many	TGTGCCAGCTCCGGCGGGAGATGGGATACGCAGTATTTT	CASSGGRWDTQYF
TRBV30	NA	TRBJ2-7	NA	TGTGCCTGGAGTGGGGGGAGCCTCTTATACGAGCAGTACTTC	CAWSGGSLLYEQYF
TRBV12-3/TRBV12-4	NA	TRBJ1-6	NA	TGTGCCAGCAGCCCCCGGGGGAATAATTCACCCCTCCACTTT	CASSPRGNNSPLHF
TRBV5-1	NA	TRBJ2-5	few	TGCGCCAGCAGCTCCGGTGAGGGTGGTGAGACCCAGTACTTC	CASSSGEGGETQYF
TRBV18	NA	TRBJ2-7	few	TGTGCCAGCTCACCACGACAGTCTGATAATGAGCAGTACTTC	CASSPRQSDNEQYF